The 28 T cell receptor beta chains below were found in one sample sequenced in a study of cytomegalovirus exposure and HLA in healthy donors. The primer mix had 60 Vbeta and 13 Jbeta primers. TCRdb keeps only in-frame clones here, not all; method: immunoSEQ multiplex PCR. There are around 170,000 clones in the sample; over 80% occur only once, and less than 7% lies in the top ten. Sequences were obtained from PBMCs. The receptors derive from a man aged 35-49 years in good health and CMV-seropositive.

The chain recombines TRBV29-1 with TRBJ2-1; TRBD1 agrees at 11 bases. This CDR3 has 13 amino acids. Germline trimming cut 3 bases from V and 9 bases from J; bases unmatched to any gene: 4. Germline V gives CDR1 SQVTM, CDR2 ANQGSEA. CDR3 in amino acids: CSVDRTGGLEQFF. CDR3 DNA sequence: TGCAGCGTTGACCGGACAGGGGGCCTTGAGCAGTTCTTC.

V and J are TRBV4-3 and TRBJ2-5; 8 bases agree with TRBD1. V gave up 0 bases and J gave up 5 bases; unmatched junction bases: 5. Germline V gene sequence: CDR1 LGHNA, CDR2 YSLEER. CDR3 length: 15 residues. CDR3 loop: CASSQDQGAWETQYF. DNA of the CDR3: TGCGCCAGCAGCCAAGATCAGGGGGCGTGGGAGACCCAGTACTTC.

This chain joins TRBV5-1 and TRBJ1-5, with D perhaps TRBD1 (6 bases). Germline V gene data show CDR1 as SGHRS and CDR2 as YFSETQ. The CDR3 totals 14 residues. Trimming left V 5 bases short and J 5 bases short, with 14 bases between. CDR3 loop: CASSLTGRDQPQHF. DNA for the CDR3: TGCGCCAGCAGTTTAACAGGGCGGGATCAGCCCCAGCATTTT.

The chain is built from TRBV5-4 and TRBJ2-1, with 9 positions matching TRBD1. Trimming removed 0 bases from V and 7 bases from J; junction bases left unmatched: 5. The CDR3 spans 15 residues. Germline CDR1 and CDR2: SGHNT and YYREEE (reference sequence). In nucleotides, the CDR3 is TGTGCCAGCAGCTTGGTGGGACAGGGAAAGAATGAGCAGTTCTTC. Residues: CASSLVGQGKNEQFF.

This clone came up a few times. This chain joins TRBV19 and TRBJ2-7, with D tentatively TRBD2 (7 bases). The CDR3 is made up of 16 amino acids. Germline assignment: CDR1 LNHDA and CDR2 SQIVND (reference sequence). The V gene lost 5 bases and the J gene lost 3 bases, with 20 bases spanning the gap. The CDR3: CASSPRLGGPLYEQYF. The CDR3 nucleotides are TGTGCCAGTAGTCCCCGTTTGGGGGGGCCCCTCTACGAGCAGTACTTC.

This chain links TRBV4-1 with TRBJ2-6; the D gene is possibly TRBD1 (5 bases). V was trimmed by 0 bases and J by 0 bases, leaving 15 bases between them. Germline CDR1 MGHRA, CDR2 YSYEKL. The CDR3 consists of 19 residues. CDR3 sequence reads: CASSQDADSQSSGANVLTF. The CDR3 DNA sequence: TGCGCCAGCAGCCAAGATGCAGACAGTCAAAGCTCTGGGGCCAACGTCCTGACTTTC.

This clone has only a few counts. The chain combines TRBV6-5 with TRBJ2-2; maybe TRBD1 (6 bases). The V gene's germline CDR1 is MNHEY and CDR2 SVGAGI. The CDR3 has 15 residues. With 6 bases removed from V and 0 bases from J, the gap between germline ends came to 11 bases. The DNA of the CDR3 is TGTGCCAGCAGAGCAGGGACACCGAACACCGGGGAGCTGTTTTTT. It encodes CASRAGTPNTGELFF.

Notes on this clone: In the same sample, other DNA sequences code for this CDR3. J is TRBJ2-5 and V is TRBV5-1, with 9 bases aligning to TRBD1. The CDR3 extends over 13 amino acids. V gave up 3 bases and J gave up 3 bases; unmatched junction bases: 0. Germline V gives CDR1 SGHRS, CDR2 YFSETQ. For the CDR3, the DNA is TGCGCCAGCAGCTGGACAGGGGAAGAGACCCAGTACTTC. It yields the protein CASSWTGEETQYF.

The chain carries TRBV19 and TRBJ2-1; TRBD2 aligns across 11 bases. The germline gives CDR1 LNHDA, CDR2 SQIVND (reference sequence). Germline trimming cut 10 bases from V and 6 bases from J; bases unmatched to any gene: 17. The CDR3 totals 17 residues. The CDR3 loop is CATLGKKTGTSGNEQFF. The CDR3 region has the DNA TGTGCCACTTTAGGGAAAAAGACAGGGACTAGCGGCAATGAGCAGTTCTTC.

The chain couples TRBV23-1 to TRBJ2-7; unclear D gene. TRBV23-1 is filed as an ORF, its function uncertain. There are 12 residues in the CDR3. V lost 11 bases and J 12 bases, leaving 23 bases between the germline ends. The CDR3 region has the DNA TGCGCCCAGATTCCCGCGGTTACACTTCGGTACTTC. Residues: CAQIPAVTLRYF.

The chain combines TRBV14 with TRBJ2-3, with 12 bases identical to TRBD2. Germline lookup yields CDR1 SGHDN and CDR2 FVKESK. V lost 1 base, J lost 5 bases, and 4 bases stayed unmatched. The CDR3 contains 16 residues. The CDR3 reads CASSQASGGAIDTQYF. The CDR3 bases are TGTGCCAGCAGCCAAGCTAGCGGGGGGGCCATAGATACGCAGTATTTT.

The genes are TRBV19 and TRBJ2-5; D is ambiguous. CDR1 is LNHDA, CDR2 SQIVND, per germline (reference sequence). There are 14 residues in the CDR3. V lost 3 bases to trimming and J lost 3 bases, with 11 bases between them. The CDR3 here is CASSILAYEETQYF. CDR3 nucleotides: TGTGCCAGTAGTATCTTGGCATACGAAGAGACCCAGTACTTC.

The sample holds a few counts of this clone. The J gene is TRBJ2-2, the V gene TRBV27; D unclear. Looked up from germline, CDR1 is MNHEY and CDR2 is SMNVEV (reference sequence). Deletions cut 8 bases from V and 4 bases from J, with 5 bases between. The CDR3 length is 11 residues. CDR3 sequence (DNA): TGTGCCAGCCAATCCACCGGGGAGCTGTTTTTT. This codes for CASQSTGELFF.

The chain recombines TRBV15 with TRBJ1-1, with unresolved D. Germline CDR1 reads LNHNV; CDR2 reads YYDKDF (reference sequence). Trimming removed 3 bases from V and 11 bases from J, with 10 bases in between. The CDR3 covers 11 residues. CDR3 in DNA: TGTGCCACCAGCAGCCTAGCCTTGGCTTTCTTT. Amino acid sequence: CATSSLALAFF.

The rearrangement uses TRBV5-8 and TRBJ1-1; D gene ambiguous. This CDR3 spans 14 amino acids. Deletions cut 6 bases from V and 5 bases from J, with 17 bases between. CDR1 and CDR2 (germline): SGHTS, YDEGEE. CDR3 bases: TGTGCCAGCAATCCGTGGGTCGGGAGGACTGAAGCTTTCTTT. Amino acids: CASNPWVGRTEAFF.

CDR3 sequence reads: CASSLRDRGTEAFF. CDR3 nucleotide sequence: TGCGCCAGCAGCCTCCGGGACAGGGGAACTGAAGCTTTCTTT. The gene calls are TRBV5-1 and TRBJ1-1; 10 nucleotides agree with TRBD1. Germline CDR1 SGHRS, CDR2 YFSETQ. CDR3 length: 14 residues. V lost 4 bases and J lost 5; bases outside the gene matches: 5.

This chain uses TRBV25-1 with TRBJ2-5; TRBD1 aligns across 10 bases. With 1 base clipped from V and 5 bases from J, the junction kept 13 bases outside the gene matches. The germline CDR1 and CDR2 sequences are MGHDK and SYGVNS. This CDR3 contains 18 residues. DNA of the CDR3: TGTGCCAGCAGTGAATCTACCCCCGGGACAGGGGCCGGGGAGACCCAGTACTTC. Its protein is CASSESTPGTGAGETQYF.

This rearrangement joins TRBV5-1 to TRBJ2-1; 8 bases agree with TRBD2. V gave up 4 bases and J gave up 2 bases; unmatched junction bases: 5. Looked up from germline, CDR1 is SGHRS and CDR2 is YFSETQ. CDR3 size: 15 residues. The CDR3 DNA is TGCGCCAGCAGCGATAGCGGGGCCACCTACAATGAGCAGTTCTTC. Its protein is CASSDSGATYNEQFF.

The J gene is TRBJ2-7, the V gene TRBV10-3; D is uncertain. The germline V gene has CDR1 ENHRY and CDR2 SYGVKD. Trimming stripped 6 bases from V and 2 bases from J, with 8 bases between. This CDR3 contains 12 residues. The DNA for the CDR3 is TGTGCCATCAGAAATAGAACCTACGAGCAGTACTTC. This codes for CAIRNRTYEQYF.

The chain uses TRBV9 and TRBJ2-7; TRBD2 aligns across 8 bases. Per germline, CDR1 SGDLS and CDR2 YYNGEE. The CDR3 loop spans 15 amino acids. V dropped 0 bases and J dropped 1; count of bases not matched to a gene: 3. The CDR3 DNA follows: TGTGCCAGCAGCGTAGGGGGACTAGGGTCCTACGAGCAGTACTTC. It yields the protein CASSVGGLGSYEQYF.

The chain links TRBV29-1 to TRBJ1-1, with D perhaps matching TRBD1 (6 bases). The V and J ends lost 4 bases and 4 bases respectively, with 25 bases between them. The germline V gene encodes CDR1 SQVTM and CDR2 ANQGSEA. The CDR3 runs to 17 residues. For the CDR3, the DNA is TGCAGCGTTGCCCCCCGGCCTCCAGGGGAAAAAAGCACTGAAGCTTTCTTT. It codes for CSVAPRPPGEKSTEAFF.

Concerning this clone: A junction end diverges from the germline sequence, so it may reflect a read error. The chain employs TRBV7-7 and TRBJ2-1; D may be TRBD1 (7 bases). The CDR3 loop spans 15 amino acids. Germline lookup yields CDR1 SSHAT and CDR2 FNYEAQ (reference sequence). CDR3 region: CASSLGRQGEDEQFF. CDR3 DNA: TGTGCTAGCAGCTTAGGACGGCAGGGGGAGGATGAGCAGTTCTTC.

V is TRBV15 and J is TRBJ1-5; no firm D call. CDR3 length: 15 residues. The V and J ends lost 0 bases and 8 bases respectively, with 14 bases between them. Germline V lookup: CDR1 LNHNV, CDR2 YYDKDF (reference sequence). CDR3 region: CATSRDNGGVKPQHF. DNA of the CDR3: TGTGCCACCAGCAGAGATAACGGCGGTGTCAAGCCCCAGCATTTT.

The chain's CDR3 is CASLSGTKNIQYF. The CDR3 DNA is TGTGCCAGTTTGAGCGGAACCAAAAACATTCAGTACTTC. The chain joins TRBV19 to TRBJ2-4; tentative D call: TRBD2 (5 bases). Germline CDR1 and CDR2: LNHDA and SQIVND (reference sequence). Trimming removed 8 bases from V and 2 bases from J, with 10 bases in between. This CDR3 region has 13 residues.

The chain joins TRBV6-1 to TRBJ2-1; 11 bases match TRBD2. Germline lookup yields CDR1 MNHNS and CDR2 SASEGT. The J segment lost 5 bases and the V segment lost 8 bases, leaving 5 bases of the junction unmatched. The CDR3 covers 14 residues. The CDR3, as DNA: TGTGCCAGCGGGCTAGCGGGGGGCCACAATGAGCAGTTCTTC. It yields the protein CASGLAGGHNEQFF.

The V and J genes are TRBV7-3 and TRBJ2-1; TRBD1 matches at 7 bases. The V gene's germline CDR1 is SGHTA and CDR2 FQGTGA. This CDR3 comprises 15 residues. Trimming removed 5 bases from V and 10 bases from J; junction bases left unmatched: 14. CDR3 sequence reads: CASSAPGTVIGEQFF. CDR3 bases: TGTGCCAGCAGCGCGCCCGGGACAGTAATAGGGGAGCAGTTCTTC.

The J gene is TRBJ2-7, the V gene TRBV11-2; perhaps TRBD1 as D (5 bases). Germline lookup yields CDR1 SGHAT and CDR2 FQNNGV. There are 15 residues in the CDR3. V was cut by 1 base and J by 3 bases, with 13 bases left in between. The CDR3 loop reads CASSLGMGPYYEQYF. The CDR3, as DNA: TGTGCCAGCAGCTTAGGAATGGGGCCCTACTACGAGCAGTACTTC.

This clone was seen more than once but under ten times. This chain joins TRBV19 and TRBJ2-5; 9 nucleotides line up with TRBD1. The DNA matches TRBJ2-7 better at its end, which makes the J call doubtful. Germline CDR1 LNHDA, CDR2 SQIVND (reference sequence). This CDR3 is built from 13 residues. In nucleotides, the CDR3 is TGTGCCAGTAGTACGACAGGGGGCTACGAGCAGTACTTC. Protein sequence: CASSTTGGYEQYF.